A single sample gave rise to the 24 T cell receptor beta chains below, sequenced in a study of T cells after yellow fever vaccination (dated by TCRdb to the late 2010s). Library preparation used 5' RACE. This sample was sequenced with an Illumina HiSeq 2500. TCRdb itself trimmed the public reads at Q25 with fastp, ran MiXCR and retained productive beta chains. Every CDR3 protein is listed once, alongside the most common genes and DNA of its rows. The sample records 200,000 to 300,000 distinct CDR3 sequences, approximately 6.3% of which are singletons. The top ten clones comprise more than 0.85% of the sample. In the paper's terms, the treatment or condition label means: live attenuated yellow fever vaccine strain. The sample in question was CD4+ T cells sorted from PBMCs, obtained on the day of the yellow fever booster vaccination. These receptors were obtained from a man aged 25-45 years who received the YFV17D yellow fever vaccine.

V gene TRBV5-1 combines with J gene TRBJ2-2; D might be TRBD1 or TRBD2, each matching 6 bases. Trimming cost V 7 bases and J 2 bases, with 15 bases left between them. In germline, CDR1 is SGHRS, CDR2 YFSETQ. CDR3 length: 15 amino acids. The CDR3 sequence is CASQRAGQNTGELFF. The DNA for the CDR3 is TGCGCCAGCCAGCGCGCGGGACAAAACACCGGGGAGCTGTTTTTT.

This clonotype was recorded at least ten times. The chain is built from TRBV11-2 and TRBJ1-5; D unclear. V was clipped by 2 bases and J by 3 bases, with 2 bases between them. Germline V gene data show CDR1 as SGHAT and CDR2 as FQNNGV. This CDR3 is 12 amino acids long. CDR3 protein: CASSLPNQPQHF. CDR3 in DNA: TGTGCCAGCAGCTTACCCAATCAGCCCCAGCATTTT.

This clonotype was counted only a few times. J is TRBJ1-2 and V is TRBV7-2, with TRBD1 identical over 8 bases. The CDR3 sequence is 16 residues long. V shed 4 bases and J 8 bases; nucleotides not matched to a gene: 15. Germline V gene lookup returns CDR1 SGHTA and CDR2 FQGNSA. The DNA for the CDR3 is TGTGCCAGCAGCTCGAAAGGACAGGGAAGAACGAAGGGCTACACCTTC. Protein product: CASSSKGQGRTKGYTF.

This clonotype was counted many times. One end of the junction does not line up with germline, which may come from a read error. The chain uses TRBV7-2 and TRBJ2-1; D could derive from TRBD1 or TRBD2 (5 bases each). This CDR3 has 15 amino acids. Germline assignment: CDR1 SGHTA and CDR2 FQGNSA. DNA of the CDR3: TGTGCCAGCAGCTTCTTACCGGGGACGGGAAATGCGCAGTTCTTC. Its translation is CASSFLPGTGNAQFF.

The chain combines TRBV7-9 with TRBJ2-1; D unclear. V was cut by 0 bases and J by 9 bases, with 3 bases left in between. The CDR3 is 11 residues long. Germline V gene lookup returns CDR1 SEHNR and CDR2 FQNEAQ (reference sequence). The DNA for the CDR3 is TGTGCCAGCAGCTTAGCCTTTGAGCAGTTCTTC. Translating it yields CASSLAFEQFF.

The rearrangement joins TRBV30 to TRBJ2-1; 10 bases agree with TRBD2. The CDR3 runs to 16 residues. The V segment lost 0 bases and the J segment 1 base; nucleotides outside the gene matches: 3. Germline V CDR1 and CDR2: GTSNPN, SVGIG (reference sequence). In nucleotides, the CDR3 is TGTGCCTGGAGTGTAACTAGCGGGAAATCCTACAATGAGCAGTTCTTC. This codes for CAWSVTSGKSYNEQFF.

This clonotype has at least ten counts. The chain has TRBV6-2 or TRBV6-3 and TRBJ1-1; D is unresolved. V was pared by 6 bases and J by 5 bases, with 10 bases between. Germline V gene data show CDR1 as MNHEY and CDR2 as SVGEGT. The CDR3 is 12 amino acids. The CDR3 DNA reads TGTGCCAGCAGAGGAGGGCAGACTGAAGCTTTCTTT. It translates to CASRGGQTEAFF.

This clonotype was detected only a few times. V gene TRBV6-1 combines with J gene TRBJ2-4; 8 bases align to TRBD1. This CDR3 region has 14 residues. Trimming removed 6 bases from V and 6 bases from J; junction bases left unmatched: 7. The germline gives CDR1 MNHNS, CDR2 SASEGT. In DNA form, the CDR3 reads TGTGCCAGCAGCCGGGGGACAGGACCAAACATTCAGTACTTC. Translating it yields CASSRGTGPNIQYF.

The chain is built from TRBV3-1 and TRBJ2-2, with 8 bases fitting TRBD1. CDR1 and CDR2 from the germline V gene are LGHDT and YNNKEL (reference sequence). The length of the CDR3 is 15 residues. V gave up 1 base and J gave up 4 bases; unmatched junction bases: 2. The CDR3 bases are TGTGCCAGCAGCCAAGTCAGGGGGCTCACCGGGGAGCTGTTTTTT. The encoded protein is CASSQVRGLTGELFF.

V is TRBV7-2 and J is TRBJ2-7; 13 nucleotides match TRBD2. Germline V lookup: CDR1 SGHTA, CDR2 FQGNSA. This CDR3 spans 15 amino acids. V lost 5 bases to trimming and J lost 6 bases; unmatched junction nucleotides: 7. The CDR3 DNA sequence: TGTGCCAGCAGCCCACTGGGACTAGCGGGAAGCGAGCAGTACTTC. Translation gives CASSPLGLAGSEQYF.

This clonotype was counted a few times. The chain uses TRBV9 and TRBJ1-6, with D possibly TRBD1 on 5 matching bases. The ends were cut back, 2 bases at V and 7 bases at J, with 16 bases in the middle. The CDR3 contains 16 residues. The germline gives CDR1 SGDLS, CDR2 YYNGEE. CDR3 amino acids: CASSVGGGRGNSPLHF. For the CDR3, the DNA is TGTGCCAGCAGCGTTGGAGGAGGACGGGGGAATTCACCCCTCCACTTT.

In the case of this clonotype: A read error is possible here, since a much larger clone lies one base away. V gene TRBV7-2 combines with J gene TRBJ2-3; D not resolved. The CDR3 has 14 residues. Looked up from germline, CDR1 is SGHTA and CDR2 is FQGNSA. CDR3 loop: CASSLVLNTDPQYF. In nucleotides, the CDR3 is TGTGCCAGCAGCTTAGTGCTCAACACAGATCCGCAGTATTTT.

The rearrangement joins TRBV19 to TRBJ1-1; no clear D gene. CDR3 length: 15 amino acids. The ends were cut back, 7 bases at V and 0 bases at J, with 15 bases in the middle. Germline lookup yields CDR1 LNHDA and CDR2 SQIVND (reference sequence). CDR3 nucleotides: TGTGCCAGTAATAGCATCGGAATCATGAACACTGAAGCTTTCTTT. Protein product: CASNSIGIMNTEAFF.

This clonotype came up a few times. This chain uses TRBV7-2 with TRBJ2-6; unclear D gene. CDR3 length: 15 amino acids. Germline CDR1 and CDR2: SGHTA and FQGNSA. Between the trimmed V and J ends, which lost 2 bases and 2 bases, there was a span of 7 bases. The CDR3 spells CASSLSWAGANVLTF. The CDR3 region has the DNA TGTGCCAGCAGCTTAAGTTGGGCTGGGGCCAACGTCCTGACTTTC.

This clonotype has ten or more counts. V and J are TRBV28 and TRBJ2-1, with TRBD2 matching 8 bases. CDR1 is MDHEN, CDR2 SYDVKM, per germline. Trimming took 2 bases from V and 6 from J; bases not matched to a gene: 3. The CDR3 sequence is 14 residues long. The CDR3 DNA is TGTGCCAGCAGTTTACCCGGGACTAGCAATGAGCAGTTCTTC. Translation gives CASSLPGTSNEQFF.

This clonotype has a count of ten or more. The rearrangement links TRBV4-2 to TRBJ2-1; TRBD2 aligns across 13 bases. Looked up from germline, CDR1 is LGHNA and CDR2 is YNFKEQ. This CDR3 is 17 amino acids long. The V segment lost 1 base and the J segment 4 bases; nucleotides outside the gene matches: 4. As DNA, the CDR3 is TGTGCCAGCAGCCAAGCCGCGGGACTAGCGGGATACAATGAGCAGTTCTTC. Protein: CASSQAAGLAGYNEQFF.

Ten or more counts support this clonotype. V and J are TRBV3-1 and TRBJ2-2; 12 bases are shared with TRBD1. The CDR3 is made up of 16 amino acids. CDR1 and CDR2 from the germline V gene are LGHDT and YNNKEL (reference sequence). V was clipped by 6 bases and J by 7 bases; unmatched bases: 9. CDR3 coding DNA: TGTGCCAGCAGACGGGGACAGGGGGCTCGGAGCGGGGAGCTGTTTTTT. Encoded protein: CASRRGQGARSGELFF.

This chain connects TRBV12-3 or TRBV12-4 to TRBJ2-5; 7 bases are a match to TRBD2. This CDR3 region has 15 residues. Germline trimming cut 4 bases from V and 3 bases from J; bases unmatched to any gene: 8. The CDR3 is CASSSWTRRKETQYF. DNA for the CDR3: TGTGCCAGCAGTTCCTGGACTAGAAGGAAAGAGACCCAGTACTTC.

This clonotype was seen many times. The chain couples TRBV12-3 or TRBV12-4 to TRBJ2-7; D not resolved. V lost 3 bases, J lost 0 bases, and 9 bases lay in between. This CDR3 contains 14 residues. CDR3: CASSLRLSSYEQYF. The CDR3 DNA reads TGTGCCAGCAGTTTGAGGTTGAGCTCCTACGAGCAGTACTTC.

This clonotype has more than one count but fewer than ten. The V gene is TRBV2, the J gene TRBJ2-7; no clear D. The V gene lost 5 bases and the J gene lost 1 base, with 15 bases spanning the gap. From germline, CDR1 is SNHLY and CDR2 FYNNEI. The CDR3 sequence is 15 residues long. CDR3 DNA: TGTGCCAGCAGTAGAATGGTGGGCACTTCCTACGAGCAGTACTTC. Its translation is CASSRMVGTSYEQYF.

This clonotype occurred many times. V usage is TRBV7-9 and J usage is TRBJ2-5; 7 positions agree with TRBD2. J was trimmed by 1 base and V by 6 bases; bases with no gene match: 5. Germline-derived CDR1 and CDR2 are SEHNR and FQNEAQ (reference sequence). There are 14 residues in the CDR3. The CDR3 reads CASSLGLTQETQYF. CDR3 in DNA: TGTGCCAGCAGTTTGGGACTAACCCAAGAGACCCAGTACTTC.

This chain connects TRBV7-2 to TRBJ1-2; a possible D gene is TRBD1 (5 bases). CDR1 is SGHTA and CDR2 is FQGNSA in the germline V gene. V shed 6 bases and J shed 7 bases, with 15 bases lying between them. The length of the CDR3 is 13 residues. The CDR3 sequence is CASRKGQGGGYTF. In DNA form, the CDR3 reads TGTGCCAGCAGAAAAGGGCAGGGAGGTGGCTACACCTTC.

The CDR3 loop reads CSAPGQRSYEQYF. The CDR3, as DNA: TGCAGTGCTCCGGGACAGCGATCCTACGAGCAGTACTTC. This chain links TRBV20-1 with TRBJ2-7; 7 nucleotides match TRBD1. Germline V CDR1 and CDR2: DFQATT, SNEGSKA (reference sequence). CDR3 length: 13 residues. V lost 5 bases and J lost 1; bases outside the gene matches: 5.

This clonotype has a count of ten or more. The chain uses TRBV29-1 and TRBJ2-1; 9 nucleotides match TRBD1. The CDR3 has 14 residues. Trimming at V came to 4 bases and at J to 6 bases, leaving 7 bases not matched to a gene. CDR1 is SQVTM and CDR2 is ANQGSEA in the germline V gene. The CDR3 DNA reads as TGCAGCGTTGCTCTCGGGACAGGGAGCAATGAGCAGTTCTTC. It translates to CSVALGTGSNEQFF.